This T cell receptor beta chain was identified during a study of T cell responses to AZD1222 COVID-19 vaccine. Study-wide context: Pooled together were second doses at about 4 or about 12 weeks.

A remark on this clone: Its antigen is currently unknown.

Study results and caveats: Only five to seven AZD1222 recipients were seropositive at baseline.

TCRdb's copy holds only in-frame clones and misses some; the assay was immunoSEQ multiplex PCR. This sample has about 120,000 clones, with approximately 91% found just once. This CDR3 region has 18 residues. V was clipped by 4 bases and J by 0 bases, with 19 bases between them. Germline assignment: CDR1 MNHEY and CDR2 SMNVEV (reference sequence). This receptor was obtained from an adult in good health. This chain connects TRBV27 to TRBJ2-1; the D gene could be TRBD1 or TRBD2 (7 bases each). This sample comprised peripheral blood, obtained on day 0 of AZD1222 vaccination. The CDR3: CASSSVGGRGRSYNEQFF. CDR3 nucleotide sequence: TGTGCCAGCAGTTCCGTAGGAGGGAGGGGGCGCTCCTACAATGAGCAGTTCTTC.